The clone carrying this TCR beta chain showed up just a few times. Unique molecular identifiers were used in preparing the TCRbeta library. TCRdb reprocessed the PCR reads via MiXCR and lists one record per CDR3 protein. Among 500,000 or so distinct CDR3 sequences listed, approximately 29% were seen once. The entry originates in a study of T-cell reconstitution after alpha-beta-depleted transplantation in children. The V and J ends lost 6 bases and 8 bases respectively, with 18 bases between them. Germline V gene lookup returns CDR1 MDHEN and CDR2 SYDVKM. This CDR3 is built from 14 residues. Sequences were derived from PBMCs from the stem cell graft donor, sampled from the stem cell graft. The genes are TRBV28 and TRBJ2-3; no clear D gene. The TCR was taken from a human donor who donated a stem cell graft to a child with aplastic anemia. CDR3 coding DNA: TGTGCCAGCAGGGGCAACCAACCCTTCGGTACGCAGTATTTT. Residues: CASRGNQPFGTQYF.